The TCR beta chain described here comes from a study of tissue T cells after allogeneic stem cell transplantation. Whole-study results and caveats: Anatomically similar tissues had similar TCR repertoires within each patient. Motif-based clustering found tissue-specific repertoire signatures shared across patients, though few clones were shared. Blood and spleen captured only part of the tissue TCR repertoire.

About this clone itself: The antigen is undetermined. Germline and genes here are mouse. The observed sequence ends 1 residue before the CDR3 terminus, with the missing tail filled in from the germline J gene.

CDR3 sequences, V/J genes, frequencies and template counts came from survey-depth TCRbeta sequencing. Here immunoSEQ multiplex PCR was the method, and the copy in TCRdb shows in-frame clones only, minus some. This table holds roughly 50,000 clones, roughly 73% found once. Between the trimmed V and J ends, which lost 3 bases and 0 bases, there was a span of 9 bases. This CDR3 is built from 14 residues. Per the germline V gene, CDR1 is NSHNY and CDR2 is SYGAGN. This TCR was sampled from a pool of C57BL/6 mice in good health. Sequencing was performed on sorted cells pooled from one or two spleens. V gene TRBV13-1 combines with J gene TRBJ1-2; D is unresolved. CDR3 sequence reads: CASSVSAANSDYTF. The part of the CDR3 DNA that was read is TGTGCCAGCAGTGTCTCAGCGGCAAACTCCGACTACACC.